Reported below is one T cell receptor (beta chain). The treatment is: oral pan-JAK inhibitor, 5-10 mg twice daily. Researchers took lesional scalp punch biopsies and peripheral blood from people who were alopecia areata patients. The sample belongs to a study of CD8+ T cells in alopecia areata. Looking at the study overall: At a dose of 5 to 10 mg twice daily, oral tofacitinib was given to treated patients.

Following extraction, RNA underwent reverse transcription to cDNA, which served as the sequencing template. Clones were read by immunoSEQ multiplex PCR, and TCRdb kept only the in-frame ones, dropping some. The sample holds nearly 200,000 clones; nearly 60% are singletons and the top ten take 4.5% to 6%. The starting material was CD4+ T cells sorted from blood, obtained at week 24, from a patient treated with tofacitinib. This receptor was obtained from a human donor with alopecia areata.

CDR3: CAVTGTTDTQYF. The CDR3 nucleotides read TGTGCCGTGACAGGAACCACAGATACGCAGTATTTT. V and J are TRBV28 and TRBJ2-3; possibly TRBD1 for D (6 bases). The CDR3 extends over 12 amino acids. The V end lost 11 bases, the J end lost 2 bases, and 11 bases lay between the germline ends. Germline V gene sequence: CDR1 MDHEN, CDR2 SYDVKM.